This TCR beta chain is from a study of cytomegalovirus exposure and HLA in healthy donors. Study results and caveats: Earlier findings revealed that most TCR beta V segments proved productive either about 87% or about 30% of the time. Analysis was carried out at a later point, and it linked a missense DCLRE1C variant to TCR beta V- and J-gene trimming. The authors enumerated over 150 TCR beta chains as linked to cytomegalovirus. Reports described diagnosis of cytomegalovirus status by the classifier as highly specific and sensitive.

CDR1 and CDR2 from the germline V gene are SNHLY and FYNNEI. The CDR3 runs to 14 residues. Losses at the gene ends were 10 bases for V and 7 bases for J; bases not matched to a gene: 13. Use of 60 Vbeta and 13 Jbeta primers characterized the PCR. TCRdb keeps only in-frame clones here, not all; method: immunoSEQ multiplex PCR. The repertoire consists of around 130,000 clones, with approximately 78% occurring once and the leading ten covering under 7%. Points on this clone: Its antigen is still unknown.

V is TRBV2 and J is TRBJ2-1; TRBD2 agrees at 7 bases. Sequencing was performed on PBMCs. The sequence was obtained from a woman in her thirties or forties in good health and CMV-seropositive. CDR3 loop: CATGGGLRRNEQFF. The CDR3 DNA is TGTGCCACCGGCGGGGGACTAAGGAGGAATGAGCAGTTCTTC.